Here is one T cell receptor beta chain with its context. What it recognizes is unknown. The data originate from a study of memory CD4+ T cells and cytomegalovirus serostatus. Study-wide findings and caveats: Of 150 to 200 reported CMV TCRbeta sequences, 67 were found in memory CD4+ repertoires. Suggested: most of the CMV-linked TCR signature lies in CD4+ memory cells.

The assay was immunoSEQ multiplex PCR, and TCRdb's table has in-frame clones only and misses some. Among about 57,000 clones, roughly four fifths were seen once, and the ten largest hold more than 0.75%. The sort gate was single viable CD3+CD4+CD8-CD45RO+ cells for memory CD4+ T cells. CD4+ T cells were isolated by positive magnetic selection. Trimming removed 6 bases from V and 3 bases from J, with 11 bases in between. The germline V gene encodes CDR1 LNHNV and CDR2 YYDKDF (reference sequence). This CDR3 spans 13 amino acids. This clonotype was sampled from an adult in good health and CMV-seronegative. V is TRBV15 and J is TRBJ1-1, with a possible D match to TRBD1 (6 bases). The sample taken for sequencing was memory CD4+ T cells from blood. CDR3 DNA sequence: TGTGCCACCAGTGTTAGGGGGGACACTGAAGCTTTCTTT. Translating it yields CATSVRGDTEAFF.